Each of the 25 T cell receptor beta chains below was sequenced from the same sample in a study of cytomegalovirus exposure and HLA in healthy donors (dated by TCRdb to 2016 to 2017). The method behind the library was the immunoSEQ multiplex PCR assay. A mixture of 60 forward primers for TCR Vbeta segments and 13 reverse primers for TCR Jbeta segments was used in the multiplex PCR. TCRdb holds this immuneACCESS table with in-frame rearrangements only. Some clones are missing; in checked studies, unresolved V genes explain under half, and the rest has no known cause. The sample data list over 75,000 clones, and around 80% of these were observed just once. The ten largest make up 15% to 20% of the sample. The sequencing sample was made of PBMCs. The receptors were sampled from a man between 60 and 75 years old in good health and CMV-seropositive.

CDR3 coding DNA: TGCGCCAGCAGCTTGGGGGACAAAATCTCCTACGAGCAGTACTTC. This encodes CASSLGDKISYEQYF. This chain uses TRBV5-1 with TRBJ2-7; a possible D gene is TRBD1 (6 bases). Germline CDR1 SGHRS, CDR2 YFSETQ. The V and J ends lost 0 bases and 0 bases respectively, with 10 bases between them. This CDR3 comprises 15 residues.

V gene TRBV19 combines with J gene TRBJ1-2, with a possible D match to TRBD1 (5 bases). The CDR3 has 14 residues. CDR1 is LNHDA and CDR2 is SQIVND in the germline V gene (reference sequence). Between the trimmed V and J ends, which lost 4 bases and 4 bases, there was a span of 13 bases. In DNA form, the CDR3 reads TGTGCCAGTAGTAAGACAGAAACTCTCTATGGCTACACCTTC. Protein product: CASSKTETLYGYTF.

This clone was counted only a few times. The CDR3 ends on some other residue instead of the conserved phenylalanine or tryptophan, so this is likely a read error. The limits of the CDR3 on the DNA are not certain, so only TCRdb's listed CDR3 is given. The genes are TRBV5-8 and TRBJ1-1; the table's D call of TRBD1 was not tested on the DNA. The CDR3 numbers 14 amino acids, ends counted. Germline V CDR1 and CDR2: SGHTS, YDEGEE. The chain's CDR3 is CASSEDTPKLQNYV.

This chain joins TRBV18 and TRBJ1-1, with 10 bases fitting TRBD1. The CDR3 spans 17 residues. Trimming cost V 3 bases and J 4 bases; bases outside gene matches: 11. Germline lookup yields CDR1 KGHSH and CDR2 LQKENI. CDR3 residues: CASSPRPLGQGVTEAFF. DNA of the CDR3: TGTGCCAGCTCACCGCGGCCCCTAGGACAGGGGGTCACTGAAGCTTTCTTT. Complete variable domain (other parts from reference TRBV18 and TRBJ1-1): NAGVMQNPRHLVRRRGQEARLRCSPMKGHSHVYWYRQLPEEGLKFMVYLQKENIIDESGMPKERFSAEFPKEGPSILRIQQVVRGDSAAYFCASSPRPLGQGVTEAFFGQGTRLTVV.

Details on this clone: Compared with germline, one end of the junction differs, possibly owing to a read error. CDR3 sequence: CASSPLGQGAYEQYF. The DNA of the CDR3 is TGTGCTAGCAGCCCCCTGGGCCAGGGGGCTTACGAGCAGTACTTC. The genes are TRBV7-7 and TRBJ2-5; TRBD1 aligns across 8 bases. The J call may be mistaken, given a closer DNA end match to TRBJ2-7. CDR1 is SSHAT and CDR2 is FNYEAQ in the germline V gene (reference sequence). This CDR3 is 15 amino acids long.

The rearrangement uses TRBV7-3 and TRBJ2-3; no reliable D call. V dropped 2 bases and J dropped 0 bases, with 18 bases sitting between them. Germline CDR1 SGHTA, CDR2 FQGTGA. This CDR3 region has 18 residues. The chain's CDR3 is CASSLDPLRITSTDTQYF. The DNA of the CDR3 is TGTGCCAGCAGCTTAGATCCACTACGAATTACTAGCACAGATACGCAGTATTTT. Filled out from reference TRBV7-3 and TRBJ2-3, the complete variable domain reads GAGVSQTPSNKVTEKGKYVELRCDPISGHTALYWYRQSLGQGPEFLIYFQGTGAADDSGLPNDRFFAVRPEGSVSTLKIQRTERGDSAVYLCASSLDPLRITSTDTQYFGPGTRLTVL.

The rearrangement links TRBV6-6 to TRBJ2-7; 12 bases fit TRBD2. The CDR3 loop spans 16 amino acids. The germline V gene encodes CDR1 MNHNY and CDR2 SVGAGI (reference sequence). After removal of 4 bases from V and 3 bases from J, the junction contained 7 bases not matched to a gene. CDR3 bases: TGTGCCAGCAGTTGGGGCCGGACTAGCGGGGACTACGAGCAGTACTTC. It translates to CASSWGRTSGDYEQYF.

This clone was recorded a few times. The junction departs from germline at one end; a sequencing error may be responsible. The genes are TRBV6-4 and TRBJ2-1; TRBD1 aligns across 8 bases. The CDR3 extends over 14 amino acids. Per the germline V gene, CDR1 is MRHNA and CDR2 is SNTAGT. CDR3: CASSQTGASNERFF. The CDR3 nucleotides read TGTGCCAGCAGTCAGACAGGGGCCAGCAATGAGCGGTTCTTC.

The chain is built from TRBV19 and TRBJ1-2, with 9 bases fitting TRBD1. Germline CDR1 reads LNHDA; CDR2 reads SQIVND (reference sequence). CDR3 length: 13 amino acids. Losses at the gene ends were 6 bases for V and 7 bases for J; bases not matched to a gene: 6. The CDR3 bases are TGTGCCAGTAGAACAGGGGGCCCGCTTGGCTACACCTTC. Translated: CASRTGGPLGYTF.

This clone turned up a few times. The chain recombines TRBV4-1 with TRBJ1-1; the match to TRBD1 covers 7 bases. Germline V gene data show CDR1 as MGHRA and CDR2 as YSYEKL. The CDR3 runs to 14 residues. Losses at the gene ends were 3 bases for V and 8 bases for J; bases not matched to a gene: 9. In DNA form, the CDR3 reads TGCGCCAGCAGCCAGAAACAGGGGTCCCCAGAAGCTTTCTTT. It yields the protein CASSQKQGSPEAFF.

This chain uses TRBV30 with TRBJ1-2; D perhaps matches TRBD1 (6 bases). Trimming pared 2 bases from V and 7 bases from J, leaving 17 bases between. The CDR3 is made up of 14 amino acids. CDR1 GTSNPN and CDR2 SVGIG come from the germline V gene (reference sequence). CDR3 amino acids: CAWSSTGTRAGYTF. The CDR3 coding sequence is TGTGCCTGGAGTTCGACCGGGACAAGAGCTGGCTACACCTTC. Full variable domain (remainder filled in from reference TRBV30 and TRBJ1-2): SQTIHQWPATLVQPVGSPLSLECTVEGTSNPNLYWYRQAAGRGLQLLFYSVGIGQISSEVPQNLSASRPQDRQFILSSKKLLLSDSGFYLCAWSSTGTRAGYTFGSGTRLTVV.

The chain combines TRBV27 with TRBJ1-2, with D unresolved. This CDR3 is built from 13 residues. Deletions cut 4 bases from V and 4 bases from J, with 10 bases between. The V gene's germline CDR1 is MNHEY and CDR2 SMNVEV (reference sequence). CDR3 sequence (DNA): TGTGCCAGCAGTTCGGACGGAGGCTATGGCTACACCTTC. Translation: CASSSDGGYGYTF.

V gene TRBV6-1 combines with J gene TRBJ1-6; TRBD1 aligns across 11 bases. With 6 bases clipped from V and 13 bases from J, the junction kept 14 bases outside the gene matches. The germline V gene has CDR1 MNHNS and CDR2 SASEGT. The CDR3 spans 16 residues. DNA of the CDR3: TGTGCCAGCAGCGAACTACCGGGACAGGGGGTCGGGCCCCTCCACTTT. Its protein is CASSELPGQGVGPLHF.

The V call is TRBV30, the J call TRBJ2-1, with TRBD1 identical over 9 bases. The CDR3 sequence is 14 residues long. CDR1 and CDR2 (germline): GTSNPN, SVGIG (reference sequence). V trimming: 3 bases; J trimming: 13 bases; junction bases outside the gene matches: 13. This chain's CDR3 is CAWSQQGAQEAQFF. The DNA for the CDR3 is TGTGCCTGGAGCCAACAGGGGGCCCAAGAGGCCCAGTTCTTC.

Regarding this clone: An end of the junction differs from the germline gene, which may be a read error. V gene TRBV5-4 combines with J gene TRBJ1-2, with 9 bases aligning to TRBD1. CDR3 length: 15 amino acids. The germline V gene has CDR1 SGHNT and CDR2 YYREEE (reference sequence). CDR3 in amino acids: CASSLEGTGNYGYTF. In DNA, the CDR3 is TGTGCCAGCAGTTTGGAAGGGACAGGGAACTATGGCTACACCTTC.

This clone was seen just once. The chain recombines TRBV28 with TRBJ2-7; the D is unclear. The CDR3 contains 12 residues. In germline, CDR1 is MDHEN, CDR2 SYDVKM. The germline V and J ends were trimmed by 4 bases and 4 bases, with 8 bases remaining between them. CDR3 DNA: TGTGCCAGCAGTTCCCCAGCGTACGAGCAGTACTTC. This sequence encodes CASSSPAYEQYF.

In nucleotides, the CDR3 is TGTGCCACGACAGGTTCCTACGAGCAGTACTTC. It encodes CATTGSYEQYF. The chain has TRBV6-1 and TRBJ2-7; tentatively, D is TRBD1 (6 bases). The CDR3 runs 11 residues. V shed 10 bases and J shed 1 base, with 8 bases lying between them. CDR1 and CDR2 from the germline V gene are MNHNS and SASEGT.

CDR3 sequence: CAISERQGSYGQYF. In nucleotides, the CDR3 is TGTGCCATCAGTGAGAGGCAGGGGAGTTACGGGCAGTACTTC. The chain recombines TRBV10-3 with TRBJ2-5, with D perhaps TRBD1 (6 bases). CDR3 length: 14 residues. Germline loops: CDR1 ENHRY, CDR2 SYGVKD. Trimming left V 2 bases short and J 11 bases short, with 18 bases between.

The chain joins TRBV30 to TRBJ1-6; D is unclear. CDR3 length equals 15 residues. The germline gives CDR1 GTSNPN, CDR2 SVGIG (reference sequence). Trimming stripped 0 bases from V and 0 bases from J, with 6 bases between. CDR3 region: CAWSVGSSYNSPLHF. In DNA form, the CDR3 reads TGTGCCTGGAGTGTAGGGAGCTCCTATAATTCACCCCTCCACTTT.

The chain joins TRBV6-1 to TRBJ1-2; D is perhaps TRBD1 (6 bases). Germline V CDR1 and CDR2: MNHNS, SASEGT. The CDR3 runs to 15 residues. Trimming shortened V by 3 bases and J by 5 bases, and 16 bases separated the two germline ends. In DNA form, the CDR3 reads TGTGCCAGCAGTGAGCGACAGGCCCTACGTTATGGCTACACCTTC. Translation: CASSERQALRYGYTF.

J is TRBJ2-1 and V is TRBV2; 8 bases are a match to TRBD1. The CDR3 is made up of 13 amino acids. Germline trimming cut 8 bases from V and 3 bases from J; bases unmatched to any gene: 3. Germline loops: CDR1 SNHLY, CDR2 FYNNEI. CDR3 in amino acids: CASDGTGYNEQFF. CDR3 coding DNA: TGTGCCAGCGATGGGACAGGCTACAATGAGCAGTTCTTC. Based on the CDR3 plus reference TRBV2 and TRBJ2-1, the full variable domain is EPEVTQTPSHQVTQMGQEVILRCVPISNHLYFYWYRQILGQKVEFLVSFYNNEISEKSEIFDDQFSVERPDGSNFTLKIRSTKLEDSAMYFCASDGTGYNEQFFGPGTRLTVL.

This sequence joins TRBV5-1 and TRBJ2-3; TRBD2 is a possible D gene (5 bases). Germline values: CDR1 SGHRS, CDR2 YFSETQ. The CDR3 contains 15 residues. The V end was cut by 2 bases, the J end by 0 bases, with 10 bases between. CDR3 in amino acids: CASSFERASTDTQYF. The CDR3 nucleotides read TGCGCCAGCAGCTTTGAGAGGGCTAGCACAGATACGCAGTATTTT. Drawing the rest from reference TRBV5-1 and TRBJ2-3, the complete variable domain is KAGVTQTPRYLIKTRGQQVTLSCSPISGHRSVSWYQQTPGQGLQFLFEYFSETQRNKGNFPGRFSGRQFSNSRSEMNVSTLELGDSALYLCASSFERASTDTQYFGPGTRLTVL.

The chain uses TRBV5-1 and TRBJ2-7; 8 positions agree with TRBD1. The V and J ends lost 5 bases and 6 bases, in that order; junction bases with no gene match: 10. Germline CDR1 and CDR2: SGHRS and YFSETQ. This CDR3 has 14 residues. The CDR3 DNA sequence: TGCGCCAGCAGTTCGCAGCCCACAGGGGGCGAGCAGTACTTC. Protein sequence: CASSSQPTGGEQYF.

The chain employs TRBV18 and TRBJ1-1; D gene uncertain. Germline V gives CDR1 KGHSH, CDR2 LQKENI. The CDR3 has 13 residues. V gave up 3 bases and J gave up 1 base, with 6 bases separating them. The CDR3 DNA is TGTGCCAGCTCACCGTACACGAACACTGAAGCTTTCTTT. Residues: CASSPYTNTEAFF.

On this clone itself: At one of its ends the junction is not consistent with the germline gene, which may arise from a read error. The chain uses TRBV7-7 and TRBJ2-3, with TRBD2 matching 10 bases. The CDR3 runs 15 residues. Germline CDR1 reads SSHAT; CDR2 reads FNYEAQ (reference sequence). Here the CDR3 reads CASSLGTSGADTQYF. The CDR3 bases are TGTGCTAGCAGCTTAGGCACTAGCGGGGCCGATACGCAGTATTTT.